This T cell receptor beta chain was captured in a study of cytomegalovirus exposure and HLA in healthy donors (dated by TCRdb to about 2017). For the study in its entirety: An earlier analysis of 587 of the donors reported 250 to 350 Gb of sequence data and roughly 120 million unique TCR beta sequences obtained from about 170 million T cells. A later analysis re-examined previously published TCR beta repertoires from more than 600 donors and added high-resolution HLA genotyping to investigate patterns of TCR occurrence. Class I and class II HLA loci were covered by the typing at four-digit resolution. A later genetic analysis used genome-wide SNP genotypes for about three fifths of the 666 donors, treating that subset as a discovery cohort. On average, around 230,000 unique TCR beta nucleotide sequences were sequenced per donor among more than 350 genotyped donors of the cohort, with roughly 18% of those sequences being non-productive. In an earlier analysis of 500 to 650 of the donors, high-throughput TCR beta sequencing was used to judge whether each TCR beta V gene segment behaved as functional or pseudogenic. Rather than drawing on any new phenotypic data, the later analysis identified candidate immune exposures from TCR beta sequences and the way those sequences occurred across donors. The study profiled the T cell repertoires of around 700 subjects by immunosequencing and related them to cytomegalovirus serostatus. To predict cytomegalovirus infection status, the study brought together high-throughput TCR immunosequencing, statistical association of individual TCRs with disease status, and machine learning. Typing coverage differed by locus: A, B, C, DRB1 and DQB1 were typed in about 620-630 donors, DQA1 in 522, DPA1 in around 610, and DPB1 in approximately 450. Donor age, sex, ethnicity and CMV serostatus were compiled alongside the repertoire data. Roughly 320 gigabases of sequencing data and about 92 million unique TCR sequences made up an early release that covered approximately 650 HLA-typed donors. A separate validation cohort of more than 100 different subjects was used in addition to the 666-subject first cohort. All discovery cohort repertoires had been generated on a single sequencing platform. The genetic ancestry cluster associated with self-reported Caucasian donors included around four fifths of the roughly 410 genotyped donors. The study was designed to test whether signatures of past pathogen exposure could be identified by cataloging public T cell receptors. About five DR-DQ haplotypes were treated as single units for association and clustering because of strong linkage in the cohort. Summary of the overall study and its limitations: Because some donors lacked HLA typing at each locus, the association tests relied only on the typed subset. The authors suggested that the approach could potentially be generalized to other disease states and immunological phenotypes. At a false discovery rate of 0.05, a later analysis linked fewer than 20,000 TCR beta sequences to specific HLA alleles. While some public TCRs were present in many individuals, most TCR sequences turned up only very rarely across donors. Some IMGT-functional V segments, including TRBV6-2 and TRBV6-3, could not be distinguished by the 87-base-pair reads and were therefore excluded. A few of the identified cytomegalovirus-associated TCR beta chains were confirmed in vitro to be specific for cytomegalovirus antigens. Because counts were too low, some 17 rarely observed V segments, including chromosome 9 orphons, were left out of the earlier analysis of about 620 of the donors. When HLA alleles, especially DR and DQ, strongly co-occurred, TCR associations were difficult to assign to individual alleles. The cohort was sequenced for TCR beta chains only, and without alpha or paired-chain data the features that could be detected were limited. A cluster of highly shared sequence variants was judged likely to be a technical artifact of the sequencing pipeline. In an earlier analysis of approximately 590 of the donors, most TCR beta V segments appeared in productive rearrangements about 87% or about 30% of the time, broadly matching IMGT annotations. Cytomegalovirus status was reported to be diagnosed by the classifier with high specificity and sensitivity in both the original and validation cohorts. A further reported finding was that TCR beta sequences accurately predicted the HLA-A and HLA-B alleles for most subjects in the first cohort. Roughly uniform sequencing depth across donors was assumed in presence/absence analyses, although this assumption may not hold. Immune exposure information for the cohort was limited to CMV serostatus. According to a later analysis, parvovirus B19, influenza, CMV and Epstein-Barr virus appeared linked to several top co-occurrence clusters. Compared with equally common non-associated chains, HLA-associated TCR beta chains in a later analysis were more clonally expanded and had lower generation probabilities. The study gave a list of under 200 TCR beta chains associated with cytomegalovirus. Compared with the roughly 710-donor mean, donors in an Asian-associated ancestry cluster had fewer N-insertions in productive TCRs, according to a later genetic analysis. A later genetic analysis associated a missense DCLRE1C variant with V-gene and J-gene trimming of TCR beta chains, and an independent cohort replicated the association. A later analysis found that TCR association rates varied across HLA loci, with DRB1 alleles showing the most associated TCRs and HLA-C alleles the fewest. A later analysis found that most CMV-associated TCR beta chains appeared HLA-restricted, with HLA associations seemingly driven largely by CMV exposure. Correlated functional status among segregating V segments might be attributable to linkage disequilibrium, but an unknown experimental factor could not be ruled out.

Receptor libraries were prepared by the immunoSEQ multiplex PCR assay. The multiplex PCR relied on a mix of 60 forward primers for TCR Vbeta segments and 13 reverse primers for TCR Jbeta segments. Amplification of the CDR3 region of rearranged TCR beta genes was performed with a multiplex PCR assay on genomic DNA. The Illumina HiSeq System was used to sequence the amplified TCR beta libraries as 87-base-pair reads. From the authors' description of their analysis: Across the 666 repertoires, a later analysis counted tens of millions of unique TCR beta chains, around 10 million of which were shared by at least two donors. To remove PCR and sequencing errors, raw reads were error-corrected and collapsed into unique sequences using a nearest-neighbor algorithm that merged closely related sequences. To assign V, D and J gene segments, CDR3 sequences were aligned to IMGT reference sequences. For a sequence to be retained, a match of at least six nucleotides to both a V gene segment and a J gene segment was required. A rearrangement was called productive if the CDR3 had no stop codons and remained in frame with V and J, and every other rearrangement was called non-productive. CDR3 was defined by IMGT convention, running from the second conserved V-encoded cysteine to the conserved J-encoded phenylalanine. Sequences without an unambiguous match to a single V gene segment were excluded from the earlier analysis of a few hundred of the donors. In an earlier analysis of 587 of the donors, a V segment was called functional when productive rearrangements were above 56.7%, and segregating when the standard deviation between donors exceeded 5%. To diagnose cytomegalovirus status from the catalog of TCR beta chain sequences, a statistical classification framework was built. In a later analysis, TCR nucleotide sequences were compared against IMGT/GENE-DB human TR gene sequences so that V and J genes could be assigned. In a later analysis, CDR3 sequences and most-parsimonious VDJ recombination scenarios were assigned using the TCRdist pipeline. In a later analysis, each TCR beta chain was defined by its CDR3 amino acid sequence together with its V-gene family, and reads without a unique V-gene family were excluded. In a later analysis, 500 to 650 highly shared, low-generation-probability nucleotide sequences were removed to address suspected cross-contamination and a sequencing artifact. A later analysis calculated a clonal expansion index for each public chain from normalized within-repertoire ranks of inferred template counts. A later analysis computed generation probabilities with a VDJ recombination model fitted to out-of-frame rearrangements, and checked the results against IGoR. A later analysis scored TCR-TCR, TCR-HLA and TCR-CMV co-occurrence with hypergeometric tests, applying a repertoire-size bias correction to TCR pairs. In a later analysis, false discovery rates were estimated by permuting HLA or CMV assignments 20 times. A later analysis grouped co-occurring TCRs with DBSCAN, adding TCRdist sequence similarity when clustering within HLA-allele-positive subsets. For co-occurrence clustering, repertoires with fewer than 30,000 or more than 120,000 public chains were excluded, along with 4 to 6 repertoires with anomalous nucleotide sharing. Not all clones reach the TCRdb copy of this immuneACCESS table, which keeps in-frame sequences only. Checked studies attribute under half of the gap to unresolved V genes and leave the rest unexplained. D and trimming come from the DNA, and the V and J calls and clone size come from that table. Recorded for this sample are 55,000 to 75,000 clones; over 70% of them occurred a single time. The ten top clones hold over 10% of the sample.

The cohort comprised under 700 healthy bone marrow donors. At the time of sampling, every cohort member was nominally healthy, though immune exposures that went unrecorded were likely present. Of the 700 or so cohort members, approximately 280 had positive CMV serostatus and 350 to 450 had negative CMV serostatus, and CMV serostatus was not recorded for the donor. A peripheral blood sample was provided by each donor, and peripheral blood mononuclear cells were used for TCR beta sequencing. The Qiagen DNeasy Blood Extraction Kit was used to extract genomic DNA from the blood cell samples. The CDR3 runs 12 residues from the cysteine to the phenylalanine. Just CDR3 DNA is preserved here, 36 bases in frame from base 1. From V the trimming removes 7 bases and from J it removes 4 bases, while the gene matches leave 2 bases of the junction unaccounted for. CDR1 and CDR2 (MDHEN, SYDVKM) derive from the germline V gene.

This clone was counted between two and nine times. The antigen it recognizes is unknown. Per-base qualities were not stored, and no clone one base away is much larger. This receptor chain uses TRBV28 and TRBJ1-1, and 8 bases in between align with TRBD1. This clonotype was obtained from a human donor in good health. The sample consisted of PBMCs. The CDR3 here reads CASKTGGTEAFF. The DNA sequence is TGTGCCAGCAAAACAGGGGGCACTGAAGCTTTCTTT.